The 2 T cell receptor beta chains listed next were all sequenced from one sample in a study of blood T cell repertoires in COVID-19. The data were produced by immunoSEQ multiplex PCR, yet TCRdb's version contains in-frame clones alone and is incomplete. Counted here are some 260,000 clones, 80% to 90% occurring once; the ten biggest clones make up just under 9%. Sequenced input: PBMCs or T cells enriched from blood (not recorded which). The receptors derive from a man aged 40-49 years who had recovered from COVID-19.

V and J are TRBV4-3 and TRBJ1-1; weak D call: TRBD1 (6 bases). Germline CDR1 and CDR2: LGHNA and YSLEER. This CDR3 region has 15 residues. V gave up 0 bases and J gave up 6 bases, with 14 bases separating them. The CDR3 loop is CASSQDSGAVAEAFF. Here the CDR3 DNA reads TGCGCCAGCAGCCAAGATTCAGGGGCCGTGGCTGAAGCTTTCTTT.

The chain employs TRBV7-8 and TRBJ2-3, with TRBD2 identical over 14 bases. The CDR3 length is 16 residues. Germline loops: CDR1 SGHVS, CDR2 FQNEAQ. J was trimmed by 1 base and V by 5 bases; bases with no gene match: 2. The CDR3 DNA follows: TGTGCCAGCAGCGAGGGACTAGCGGGAGGCACAGATACGCAGTATTTT. Translation: CASSEGLAGGTDTQYF.